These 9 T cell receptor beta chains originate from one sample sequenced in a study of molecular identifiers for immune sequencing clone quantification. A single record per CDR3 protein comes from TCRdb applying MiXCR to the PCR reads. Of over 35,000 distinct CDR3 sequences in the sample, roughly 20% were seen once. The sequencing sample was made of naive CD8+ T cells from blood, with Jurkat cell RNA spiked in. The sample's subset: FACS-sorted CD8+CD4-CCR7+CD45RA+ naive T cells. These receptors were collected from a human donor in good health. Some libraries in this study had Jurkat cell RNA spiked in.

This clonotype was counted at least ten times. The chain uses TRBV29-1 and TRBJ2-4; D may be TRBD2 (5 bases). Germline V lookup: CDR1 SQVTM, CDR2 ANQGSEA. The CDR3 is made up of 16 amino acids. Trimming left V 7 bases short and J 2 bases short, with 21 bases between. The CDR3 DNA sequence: TGCAGCGCCGCCTTGGGAGCTGTGAGGACCAAAAACATTCAGTACTTC. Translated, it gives CSAALGAVRTKNIQYF.

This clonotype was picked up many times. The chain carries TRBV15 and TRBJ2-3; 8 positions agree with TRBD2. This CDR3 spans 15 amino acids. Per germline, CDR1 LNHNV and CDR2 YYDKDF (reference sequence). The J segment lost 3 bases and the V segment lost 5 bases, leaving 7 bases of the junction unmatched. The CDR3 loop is CATSRSGSGTDTQYF. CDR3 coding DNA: TGTGCCACCAGCCGCAGCGGGAGTGGGACAGATACGCAGTATTTT.

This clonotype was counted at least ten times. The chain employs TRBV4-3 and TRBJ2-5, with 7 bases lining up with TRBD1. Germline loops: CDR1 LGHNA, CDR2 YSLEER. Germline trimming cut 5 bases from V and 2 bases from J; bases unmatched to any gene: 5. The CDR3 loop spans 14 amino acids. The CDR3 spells CASSERDRQETQYF. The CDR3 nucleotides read TGCGCCAGCAGCGAGAGGGACAGACAAGAGACCCAGTACTTC.

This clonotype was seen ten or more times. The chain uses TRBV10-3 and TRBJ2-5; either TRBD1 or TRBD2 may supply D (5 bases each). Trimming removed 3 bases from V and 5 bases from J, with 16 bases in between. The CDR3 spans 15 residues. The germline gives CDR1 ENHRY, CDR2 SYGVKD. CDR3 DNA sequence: TGTGCCATCAGTGACGCCAGGGAGATGATGGAGACCCAGTACTTC. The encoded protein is CAISDAREMMETQYF.

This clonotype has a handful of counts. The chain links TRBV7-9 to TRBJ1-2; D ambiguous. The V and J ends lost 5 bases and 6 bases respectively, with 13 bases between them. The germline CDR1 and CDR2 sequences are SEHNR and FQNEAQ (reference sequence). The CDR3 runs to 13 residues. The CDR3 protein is CASSRPRSNGYTF. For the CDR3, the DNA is TGTGCCAGCAGCCGACCCCGGAGCAATGGCTACACCTTC.

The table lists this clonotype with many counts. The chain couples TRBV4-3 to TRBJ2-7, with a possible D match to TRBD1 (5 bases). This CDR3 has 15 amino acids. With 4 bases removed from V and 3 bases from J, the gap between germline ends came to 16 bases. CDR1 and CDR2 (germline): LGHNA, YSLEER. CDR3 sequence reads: CASSLRLDDSYEQYF. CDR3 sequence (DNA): TGCGCCAGCAGCCTGAGGTTAGACGACAGCTACGAGCAGTACTTC.

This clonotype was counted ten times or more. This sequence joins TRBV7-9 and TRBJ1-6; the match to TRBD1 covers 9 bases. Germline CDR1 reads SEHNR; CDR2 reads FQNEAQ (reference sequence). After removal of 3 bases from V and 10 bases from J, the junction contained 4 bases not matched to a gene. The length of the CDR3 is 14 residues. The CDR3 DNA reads TGTGCCAGCAGCTTGGGGACAGGGAAATCACCCCTCCACTTT. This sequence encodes CASSLGTGKSPLHF.

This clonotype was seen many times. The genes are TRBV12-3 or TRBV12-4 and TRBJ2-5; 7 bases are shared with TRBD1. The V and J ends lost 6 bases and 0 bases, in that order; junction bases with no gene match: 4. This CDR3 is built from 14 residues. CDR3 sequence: CASSRGTDQETQYF. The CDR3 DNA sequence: TGTGCCAGCAGCCGAGGGACAGACCAAGAGACCCAGTACTTC.

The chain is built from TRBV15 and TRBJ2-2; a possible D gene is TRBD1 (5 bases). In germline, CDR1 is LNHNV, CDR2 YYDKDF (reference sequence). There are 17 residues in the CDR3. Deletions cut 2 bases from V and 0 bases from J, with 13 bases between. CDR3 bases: TGTGCCACCAGCAGAACCAAGGACACTTCGAACACCGGGGAGCTGTTTTTT. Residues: CATSRTKDTSNTGELFF.